The sequence of this T cell receptor (beta chain) was determined in a study of blood T cell repertoires in COVID-19. TCRdb's table, derived via immunoSEQ multiplex PCR, lists solely in-frame clones and lacks some. The table lists about 230,000 clones, 85% to 90% of them singletons. Seattle enrolled patients during active infection and tracked them longitudinally. What was sequenced was peripheral blood. This clonotype originated in a man aged 50 or older with COVID-19, enrolled during active disease.

The CDR3 loop reads CASSPPAGRGIYGYTF. The DNA for the CDR3 is TGTGCCAGCAGCCCCCCCGCGGGACGGGGGATCTATGGCTACACCTTC. The rearrangement joins TRBV7-9 to TRBJ1-2; D might be TRBD1 (5 bases). The CDR3 has 16 amino acids. V shed 5 bases and J shed 4 bases, with 20 bases lying between them. Germline V lookup: CDR1 SEHNR, CDR2 FQNEAQ (reference sequence).